These T cell receptor beta chains were read from a single sample in a study of cytomegalovirus exposure and HLA in healthy donors. Sequenced by immunoSEQ multiplex PCR; TCRdb stores in-frame clones only, minus some. Of 120,000 or so clones listed, about 74% are singletons. The sequencing sample was made of PBMCs. Every receptor here comes from a man aged 25-45 years in good health and CMV-seronegative. Each CDR3 is given without its conserved first and last residue.

TRBJ2-7	TRBV27	ASSEIYEQY
TRBJ1-5	TRBV6-6	ASSYRGPEPQH
TRBJ2-5	TRBV11-2	ASSSQGPPETQY
TRBJ1-2	TRBV6-5	ASSPLGVLNYGYT
TRBJ1-4	TRBV6-5	ASRSAGEVEKLF
TRBJ2-7	TRBV7-2	ASSEYYEQY
TRBJ1-1	TRBV5-6	ASSLLQGFLNTEAF
TRBJ2-5	TRBV5-6	ASSPTRRETQY
TRBJ2-7	TRBV7-9	ASSLGGGTYEQY
TRBJ2-6	TRBV4-3	ASSQAQGSSSGANVLT
TRBJ2-3	TRBV6-5	ASRSQGSDTQY
TRBJ1-5	TRBV7-8	ASSLDLLRGHQPQH
TRBJ2-3	TRBV27	ASSPLTGGVGTDTQY
TRBJ2-6	TRBV7-9	ASSLAGGAGANVLT
TRBJ1-4	TRBV30	AWTDRVSQKLF
TRBJ2-5	TRBV28	ASSLSGGGSRRETQY
TRBJ1-6	TRBV4-2	ASSQDHISGTGASPLH
TRBJ2-7	TRBV7-9	ASSLPGQGAYEQY
TRBJ1-1	TRBV7-8	ASRLGRSAF
TRBJ2-4	TRBV14	ASSQDLAGNIQY
TRBJ2-3	TRBV4-2	ASSQDTSGADTQY
TRBJ2-1	TRBV30	AWSEQFVNEQF
TRBJ1-4	TRBV6-6	ASSLYRGEKLF
TRBJ1-5	TRBV27	ASSSTGMSNQPQH
TRBJ1-6	TRBV29-1	SVEEDRNSPLH
TRBJ1-3	TRBV6-6	ASRMEGSGNTIY
TRBJ1-6	TRBV30	AWSVSVFSPLH
TRBJ2-7	TRBV4-1	ASSQDQGTVLSYEQY
TRBJ2-3	TRBV11-2	ASSKGLRTDTQY
TRBJ1-2	TRBV10-3	AIPDVAGGYT
TRBJ1-5	TRBV6-5	ASSSRQGQPQH
TRBJ2-7	TRBV15	ATSRGGTFAYEQY